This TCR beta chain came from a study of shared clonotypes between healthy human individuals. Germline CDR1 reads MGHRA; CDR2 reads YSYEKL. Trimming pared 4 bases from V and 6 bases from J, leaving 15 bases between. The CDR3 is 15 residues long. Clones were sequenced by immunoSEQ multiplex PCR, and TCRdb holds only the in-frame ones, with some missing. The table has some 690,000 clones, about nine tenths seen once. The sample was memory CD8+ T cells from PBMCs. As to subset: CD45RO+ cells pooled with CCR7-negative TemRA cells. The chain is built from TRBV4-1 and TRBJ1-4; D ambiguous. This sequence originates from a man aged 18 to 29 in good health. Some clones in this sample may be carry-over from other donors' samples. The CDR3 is CASSPLGSPDEKLFF. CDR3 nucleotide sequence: TGCGCCAGCAGCCCTCTAGGATCGCCGGATGAAAAACTGTTTTTT.